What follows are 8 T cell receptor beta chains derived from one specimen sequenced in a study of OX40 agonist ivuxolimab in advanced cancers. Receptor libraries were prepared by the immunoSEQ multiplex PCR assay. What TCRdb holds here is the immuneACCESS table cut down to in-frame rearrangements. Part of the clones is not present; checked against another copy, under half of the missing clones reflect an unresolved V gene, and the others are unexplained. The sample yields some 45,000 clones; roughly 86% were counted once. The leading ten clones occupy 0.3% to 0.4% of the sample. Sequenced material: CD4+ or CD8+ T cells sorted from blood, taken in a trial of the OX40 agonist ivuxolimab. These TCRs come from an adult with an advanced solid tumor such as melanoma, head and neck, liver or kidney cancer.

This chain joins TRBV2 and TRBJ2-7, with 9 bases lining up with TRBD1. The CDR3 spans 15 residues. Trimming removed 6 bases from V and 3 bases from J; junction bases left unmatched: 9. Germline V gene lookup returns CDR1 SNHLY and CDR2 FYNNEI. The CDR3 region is CASRYLGTGNYEQYF. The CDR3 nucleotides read TGTGCCAGCAGGTATTTGGGGACAGGGAACTACGAGCAGTACTTC.

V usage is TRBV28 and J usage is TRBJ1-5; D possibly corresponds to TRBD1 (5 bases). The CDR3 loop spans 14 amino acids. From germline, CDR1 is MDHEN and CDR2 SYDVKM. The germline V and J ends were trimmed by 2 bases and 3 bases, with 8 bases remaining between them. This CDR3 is CASSLRGFNQPQHF. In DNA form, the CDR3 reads TGTGCCAGCAGTTTAAGGGGATTCAATCAGCCCCAGCATTTT.

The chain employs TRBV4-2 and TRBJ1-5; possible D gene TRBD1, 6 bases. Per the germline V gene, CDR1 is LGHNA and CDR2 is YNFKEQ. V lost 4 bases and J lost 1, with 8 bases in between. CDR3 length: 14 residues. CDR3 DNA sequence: TGTGCCAGCAGCCCCAGGGGAAGCAATCAGCCCCAGCATTTT. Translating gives CASSPRGSNQPQHF.

CDR3 DNA: TGCGCCAGCAGCCAAGATTGGGCATTCAGGTCCTACAATGAGCAGTTCTTC. This encodes CASSQDWAFRSYNEQFF. V usage is TRBV4-1 and J usage is TRBJ2-1; D call uncertain. The CDR3 totals 17 residues. V was shortened by 0 bases and J by 1 base, with 13 bases between the two germline ends. Germline CDR1 and CDR2: MGHRA and YSYEKL.

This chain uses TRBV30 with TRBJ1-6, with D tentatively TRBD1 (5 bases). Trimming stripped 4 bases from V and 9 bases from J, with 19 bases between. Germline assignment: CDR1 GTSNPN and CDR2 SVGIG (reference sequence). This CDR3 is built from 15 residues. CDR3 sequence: CAWNLAGGEGSPLHF. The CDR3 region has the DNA TGTGCCTGGAACCTTGCGGGGGGAGAGGGTTCACCCCTCCACTTT.

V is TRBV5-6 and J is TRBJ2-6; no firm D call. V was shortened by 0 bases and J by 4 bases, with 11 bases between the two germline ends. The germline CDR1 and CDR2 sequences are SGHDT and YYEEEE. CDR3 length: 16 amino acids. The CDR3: CASSLGGGAGANVLTF. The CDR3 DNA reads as TGTGCCAGCAGCTTGGGGGGTGGCGCAGGGGCCAACGTCCTGACTTTC.

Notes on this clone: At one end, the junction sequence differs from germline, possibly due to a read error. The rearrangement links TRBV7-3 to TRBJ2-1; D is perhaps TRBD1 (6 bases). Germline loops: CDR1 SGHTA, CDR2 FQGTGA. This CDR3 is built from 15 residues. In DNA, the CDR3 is TGTGCCAGCAGCCTAACACAGGGCTCCTACAATGAGCAGTTCTTC. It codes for CASSLTQGSYNEQFF.

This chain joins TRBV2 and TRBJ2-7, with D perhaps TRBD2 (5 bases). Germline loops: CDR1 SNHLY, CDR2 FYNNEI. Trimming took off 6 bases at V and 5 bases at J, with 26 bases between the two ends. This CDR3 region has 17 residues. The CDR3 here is CASSKGDITRSRDEQYF. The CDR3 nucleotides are TGTGCCAGCAGCAAGGGAGACATAACAAGAAGTCGGGACGAGCAGTACTTC.